This T cell receptor beta chain came from a study of blood T cell repertoires in COVID-19. Turning to the study itself: T cells, B-cell-depleted T cells, or PBMCs supplied cDNA or gDNA.

The V end was cut by 2 bases, the J end by 4 bases, with 15 bases between. The CDR3 spans 16 residues. CDR1 and CDR2 (germline): MNHEY, SMNVEV (reference sequence). In its sample, this clone was seen once. The authors' processing: Nucleated cell number was recorded as an estimate derived from reference gene primer amplification. The protocol was immunoSEQ multiplex PCR, while the TCRdb copy is restricted to in-frame clones and leaves out a portion. The DNA gave D and trimming, while V, J and clone size come from that table. The repertoire holds over 150,000 clones, with about 79% as singletons. The receptor comes from a human donor in a cohort sampled during active COVID-19. This rearrangement joins TRBV27 to TRBJ1-3, with a possible D match to TRBD1 (6 bases). Sequenced material: peripheral blood. This CDR3 reads CASSLRGHGLGNTIYF. As DNA, the CDR3 is TGTGCCAGCAGTTTAAGGGGACACGGTCTCGGAAACACCATATATTTT.